The T cell receptor beta chain under discussion was sequenced for a study of Graves' ophthalmopathy and Graves' hyperthyroidism listed by TCRdb under 2018. Some background on the complete study: Peripheral blood was collected at initial diagnosis, before any treatment. The study used signatures of the TCR beta repertoire to tell Graves' ophthalmopathy apart from Graves' hyperthyroidism and to predict which patients would progress to ophthalmopathy. In total, some 130 blood samples were TCR-sequenced: around 42 ophthalmopathy, some 75 hyperthyroidism and some 17 hyperthyroidism-to-ophthalmopathy patients. To explore V-J signatures that distinguish ophthalmopathy from hyperthyroidism, a discovery set of 100 patients was enrolled, made up of more than 40 with ophthalmopathy and under 65 with stable hyperthyroidism. The independent validation cohort included 18 hyperthyroidism patients plus 17 patients who later progressed from hyperthyroidism to ophthalmopathy. T-cell repertoires of thyroid tissue and blood were compared in 5 or 6 hyperthyroidism patients. Following sampling, methimazole starting at 30 mg daily was administered to hyperthyroidism patients, and high-dose intravenous methylprednisolone was administered to ophthalmopathy patients. The roughly 100 discovery patients were randomly divided into training and test sets at a 7:3 ratio.

Study-level results and caveats: Among expanded thyroid clonotypes with frequency above 0.001, most also showed up in blood, which suggests that blood repertoires may reflect the thyroid immune response. Sample size was not predetermined statistically, and investigators were not blinded to group allocation. In validation, the model predicted ophthalmopathy progression with about 71% sensitivity and roughly 72% specificity; 12 predicted patients were CT-confirmed with GO in a median of 6.5 months. Ophthalmopathy was separated from stable hyperthyroidism by the 13-signature model with more than 85% sensitivity and approximately 84% specificity in cross-validation and with 80%/75% in the test set.

CDR3 length: 13 amino acids, cysteine to phenylalanine. Here the CDR3 DNA is all that survives: 39 bases in frame from base 1. V and J are truncated by 7 bases and 0 bases respectively, leaving an intervening sequence of 9 bases. The CDR1 and CDR2 encoded by the germline V gene (reference sequence) are LNHDA and SQIVND. The ophthalmopathy patients had moderately to severely active disease, with a Clinical Activity Score of 3 or higher, a NOSPECS grade of 4 or higher, and a disease duration of less than 3 months. Patients with other autoimmune diseases, uncontrolled infections, pregnancy or lactation were excluded from the study. Clinical symptoms, serum thyroxine, TRAb, thyroid ultrasound and orbital computed tomography were used for diagnosis. Using Ficoll-Paque density gradient centrifugation, PBMCs were isolated from 8.5 to 10 ml of fresh peripheral blood. Total RNA was extracted using Trizol reagent, and RNA quality was checked on an Agilent 2100 Bioanalyzer.

Ten or more counts support this clonotype. The antigen it recognizes is unknown. No base qualities exist here, and no much larger clone lies one base off it. For repertoire sequencing, TCR beta CDR3 regions were amplified from RNA transcripts. The first round of RT-PCR was done with HTBI primers and the Qiagen OneStep RT-PCR kit, and was followed by a second round of multiplex PCR, then size selection and purification. Sequencing of the libraries was carried out on an Illumina HiSeq2000 in paired-end mode with 100 bp reads. Per the source publication's procedure: SOAPnuke was used for read processing, and reads with adapters, uncalled bases, a mean Phred below 15, or no exact constant-primer or identifier match were discarded. COPE v1.2.5 was used to merge the high-quality paired reads. Unique nucleotide sequences were defined as clonotypes and aligned to IMGT TRB V, D and J references using MiTCR v1.1. The analysis was limited to V-J combinations with a frequency above 0.0001, which together covered 99.2% of the repertoires. For each V-J combination, a TCR clonal expansion and chaos score was defined as the ratio of F50 clonal expansion to chaos observed in the TCRdist matrix. Welch's t-statistics and random forest were used to reduce features to some 13 V-J combinations, which were fed into a naive Bayes classifier. The similarity between thyroid and blood repertoires was quantified using the Morisita-Horn index. TCRdb's own reprocessing of the public reads used fastp at Q25 and MiXCR and kept productive beta chains. Merged by CDR3 protein, the rows form single entries marked with the most common genes and DNA. The V and J calls and clone size are TCRdb's, not the authors'. The sample profile shows about 150,000 distinct CDR3 sequences; approximately 38% of them were found once. The ten largest make up around 5.5% of the sample.

The chain was built from TRBV19 and TRBJ1-1; the D gene is perhaps TRBD1, on 5 matching bases. This receptor was identified in a woman in her thirties or forties with Graves' ophthalmopathy. Donor details come from another sample of the same person, matched by shared clones. Sequences were obtained from peripheral blood. The sequenced DNA: TGTGCCAGTACGAGGGGCCTGAACACTGAAGCTTTCTTT. It codes for CASTRGLNTEAFF.